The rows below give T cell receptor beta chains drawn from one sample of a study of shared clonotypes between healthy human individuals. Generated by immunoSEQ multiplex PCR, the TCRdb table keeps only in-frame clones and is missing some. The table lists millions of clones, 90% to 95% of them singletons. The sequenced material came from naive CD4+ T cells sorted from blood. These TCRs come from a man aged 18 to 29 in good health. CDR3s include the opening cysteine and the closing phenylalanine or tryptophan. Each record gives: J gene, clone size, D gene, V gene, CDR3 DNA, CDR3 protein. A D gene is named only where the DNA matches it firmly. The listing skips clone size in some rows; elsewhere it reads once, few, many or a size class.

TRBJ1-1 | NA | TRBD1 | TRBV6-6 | TGTGCCAGCAGTCGGACAGGGGAGAACACTGAAGCTTTCTTT | CASSRTGENTEAFF
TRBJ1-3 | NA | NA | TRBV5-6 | TGTGCCAGCAGGGTAGGAGGGGGTTCTGGAAACACCATATATTTT | CASRVGGGSGNTIYF
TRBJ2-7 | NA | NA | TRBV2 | TGTGCCAGCAGTGAACAGGGGGGGACCTACGAGCAGTACTTC | CASSEQGGTYEQYF
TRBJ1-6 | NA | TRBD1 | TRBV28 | TGTGCCAGCAGGCTACAGGGGGGAGCCTATAATTCACCCCTCCACTTT | CASRLQGGAYNSPLHF
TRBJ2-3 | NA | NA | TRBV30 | TGTGCCTGGATGGGTGGGCTATTCTTCACAGATACGCAGTATTTT | CAWMGGLFFTDTQYF
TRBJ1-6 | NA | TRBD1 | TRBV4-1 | TGCGCCAGCAGCAAGGCAGGGGGCGTATATTCACCCCTCCACTTT | CASSKAGGVYSPLHF
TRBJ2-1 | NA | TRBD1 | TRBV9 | TGTGCCAGCAGCCCCGCAGGGGGCTACTACAATGAGCAGTTCTTC | CASSPAGGYYNEQFF
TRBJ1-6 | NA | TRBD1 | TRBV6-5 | TGTGCCAGCAGTTACGCCCAGGGGGATAATTCACCCCTCCACTTT | CASSYAQGDNSPLHF
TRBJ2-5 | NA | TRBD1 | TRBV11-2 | TGTGCCAGCAGTCTGAGGAGGCTCCGGGACAGGGAAGAGACCCAGTACTTC | CASSLRRLRDREETQYF
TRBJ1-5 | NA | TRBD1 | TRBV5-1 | TGCGCCAGCAGCCCCCGGGACAGGGGGGTAAATGGCAATCAGCCCCAGCATTTT | CASSPRDRGVNGNQPQHF
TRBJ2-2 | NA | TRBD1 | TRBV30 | TGTGCCTGGAGTACAGGGGGAACCGGGGAGCTGTTTTTT | CAWSTGGTGELFF
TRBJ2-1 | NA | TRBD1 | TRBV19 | TGTGCCAGTAGAAATCTCCGGACAGGGCACAATGAGCAGTTCTTC | CASRNLRTGHNEQFF
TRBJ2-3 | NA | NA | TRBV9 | TGTGCCAGCAGCGTAGACCGGGCGGGGGATACGCAGTATTTT | CASSVDRAGDTQYF
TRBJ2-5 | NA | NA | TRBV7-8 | TGTGCCAGCAGCTTAGTGAGGACTATACGGGAGACCCAGTACTTC | CASSLVRTIRETQYF
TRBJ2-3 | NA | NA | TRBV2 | TGTGCCAGCAGTGCCCACCAGGGGCTGGGAGATACGCAGTATTTT | CASSAHQGLGDTQYF
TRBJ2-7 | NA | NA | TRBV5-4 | TGTGCCAGCAGCTTGTATGGAGGGGGGGCCTCGGGCGAGCAGTACTTC | CASSLYGGGASGEQYF
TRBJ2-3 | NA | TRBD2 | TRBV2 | TGTGCCAGCGGCTTAGCGGGAGGGCCAATGGATACGCAGTATTTT | CASGLAGGPMDTQYF
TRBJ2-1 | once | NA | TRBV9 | TGTGCCAGCAGCGTGTCGGCTAGCGAGGGGGAGCAGTTCTTC | CASSVSASEGEQFF
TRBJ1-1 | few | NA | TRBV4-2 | TGTGCCAGCAGCCATGCCTTAACGTCCACTGGAGCTTTCTTT | CASSHALTSTGAFF
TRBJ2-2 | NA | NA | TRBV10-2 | TGCGCCAGCAGTGTGGCCAACACCGGGGAGCTGCTTTTT | CASSVANTGELLF
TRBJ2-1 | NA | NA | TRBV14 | TGTGCCAGCAGCCAAGTTGGGGTCTCCTACAATGAGCAGTTCTTC | CASSQVGVSYNEQFF
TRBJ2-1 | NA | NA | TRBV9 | TGTGCCAGCAGCGTAGAGCAGGTTGGGGAGCAGTTCTTC | CASSVEQVGEQFF
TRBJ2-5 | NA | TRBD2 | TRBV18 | TGTGCCAGCTCACCGGGACTACAAGAGACCCAGTACTTC | CASSPGLQETQYF
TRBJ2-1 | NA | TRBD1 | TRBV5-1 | TGCGCCAGCAGCTGGGGACAGGGGGACGAGCAGTTCTTC | CASSWGQGDEQFF
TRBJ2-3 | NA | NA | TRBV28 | TGTGCCAGCAGTTTTCGGGTCACAGATACGCAGTATTTT | CASSFRVTDTQYF
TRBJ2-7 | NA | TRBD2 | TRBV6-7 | TGTGCCAGCAGGGGGATAGCGGGGAGGAGCTCCTACGAGCAGTACTTC | CASRGIAGRSSYEQYF
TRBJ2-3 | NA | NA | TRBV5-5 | TGTGCCAGCAGCTTGGTGCAGGCCGGCACAGATACGCAGTATTTT | CASSLVQAGTDTQYF
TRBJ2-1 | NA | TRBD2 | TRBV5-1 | TGCGCCAGCAGCTTCGGGACTAGCGAGTACAATGAGCAGTTCTTC | CASSFGTSEYNEQFF
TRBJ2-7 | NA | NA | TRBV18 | TGTGCCAGCTCACCCTACGACGGGAACTACGAGCAGTACTTC | CASSPYDGNYEQYF
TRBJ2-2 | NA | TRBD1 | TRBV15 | TGTGCCACCAGCAGAGAGCAGGGACAGGGGACCGGGGAGCTGTTTTTT | CATSREQGQGTGELFF
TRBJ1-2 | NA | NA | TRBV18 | TGTGCCAGCTCACCAGGCCACACGGCCAACTATGGCTACACCTTC | CASSPGHTANYGYTF
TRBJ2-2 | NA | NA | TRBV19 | TGTGCCAGTAGTATCACCGGGGAGCTGTTTTTT | CASSITGELFF
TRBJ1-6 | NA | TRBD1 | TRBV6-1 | TGTGCCAGCAGTGTTAAGGACAGGGGTGACCTCTCTGGTTATTCACCCCTCCACTTT | CASSVKDRGDLSGYSPLHF
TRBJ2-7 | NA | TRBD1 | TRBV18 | TGTGCCAGCTCCCTCCTGGGGACAGGGGGCCCCTACGAGCAGTACTTC | CASSLLGTGGPYEQYF
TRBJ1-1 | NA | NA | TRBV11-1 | TGTGCCAGCAGCTTATCTTGGGGGGGGCGCTCTGAAGCTTTCTTT | CASSLSWGGRSEAFF
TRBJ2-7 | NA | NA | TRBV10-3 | TGTGCCATCACGGCAGGGGCCTACGAGCAGTACTTC | CAITAGAYEQYF
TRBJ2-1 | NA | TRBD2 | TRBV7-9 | TGTGCCAGCAGGTTCCTCGGGGAGGGCAATGAGCAGTTCTTC | CASRFLGEGNEQFF